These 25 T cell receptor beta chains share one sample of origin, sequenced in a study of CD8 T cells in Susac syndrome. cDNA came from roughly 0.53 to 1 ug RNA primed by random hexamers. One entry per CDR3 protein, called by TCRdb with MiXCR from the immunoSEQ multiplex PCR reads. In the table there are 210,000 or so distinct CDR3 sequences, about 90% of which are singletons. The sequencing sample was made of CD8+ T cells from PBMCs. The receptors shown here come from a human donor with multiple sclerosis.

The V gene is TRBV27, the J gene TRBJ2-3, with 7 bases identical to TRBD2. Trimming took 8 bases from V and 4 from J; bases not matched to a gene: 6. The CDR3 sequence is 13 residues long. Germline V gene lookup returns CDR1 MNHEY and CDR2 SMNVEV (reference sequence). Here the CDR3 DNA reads TGTGCCAGCGGACTAGTGGTCGCAGATACGCAGTATTTT. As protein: CASGLVVADTQYF.

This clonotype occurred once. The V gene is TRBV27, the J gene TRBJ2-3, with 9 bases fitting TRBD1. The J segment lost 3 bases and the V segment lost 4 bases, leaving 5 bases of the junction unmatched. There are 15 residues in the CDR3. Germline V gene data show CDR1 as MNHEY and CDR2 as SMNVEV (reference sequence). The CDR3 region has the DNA TGTGCCAGCAGTTCACAGACAGGGGGTACAGATACGCAGTATTTT. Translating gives CASSSQTGGTDTQYF.

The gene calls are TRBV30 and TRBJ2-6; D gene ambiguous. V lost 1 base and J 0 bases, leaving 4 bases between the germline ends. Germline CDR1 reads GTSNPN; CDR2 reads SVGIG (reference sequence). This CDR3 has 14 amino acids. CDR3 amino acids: CAWSGGSGANVLTF. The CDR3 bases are TGTGCCTGGAGTGGGGGCTCTGGGGCCAACGTCCTGACTTTC.

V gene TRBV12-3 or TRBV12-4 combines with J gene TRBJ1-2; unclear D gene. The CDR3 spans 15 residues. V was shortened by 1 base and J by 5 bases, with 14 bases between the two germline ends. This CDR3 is CASSLGEASTYGYTF. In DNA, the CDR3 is TGTGCCAGCAGTTTAGGGGAGGCGTCGACTTATGGCTACACCTTC.

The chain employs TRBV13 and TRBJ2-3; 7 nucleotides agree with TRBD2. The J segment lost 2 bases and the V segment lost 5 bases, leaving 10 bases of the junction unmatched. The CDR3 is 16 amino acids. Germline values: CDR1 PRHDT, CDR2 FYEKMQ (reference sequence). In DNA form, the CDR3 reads TGTGCCAGCAGCCCTCGCTGGGGGGGGTCCACAGATACGCAGTATTTT. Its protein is CASSPRWGGSTDTQYF.

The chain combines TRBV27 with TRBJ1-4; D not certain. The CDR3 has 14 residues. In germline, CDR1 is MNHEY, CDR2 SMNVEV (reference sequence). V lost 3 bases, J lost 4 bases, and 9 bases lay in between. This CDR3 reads CASSFLGNNEKLFF. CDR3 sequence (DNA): TGTGCCAGCAGTTTTTTAGGGAATAATGAAAAACTGTTTTTT.

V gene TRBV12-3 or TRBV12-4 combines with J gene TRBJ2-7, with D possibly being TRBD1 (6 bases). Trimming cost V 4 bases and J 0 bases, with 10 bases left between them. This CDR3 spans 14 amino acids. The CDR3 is CASSSQGPSYEQYF. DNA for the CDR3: TGTGCCAGCAGTTCCCAGGGGCCCTCCTACGAGCAGTACTTC.

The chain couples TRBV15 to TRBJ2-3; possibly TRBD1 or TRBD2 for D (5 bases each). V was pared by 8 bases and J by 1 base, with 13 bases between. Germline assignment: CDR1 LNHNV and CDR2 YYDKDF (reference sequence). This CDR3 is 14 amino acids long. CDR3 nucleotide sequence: TGTGCCACCCGTGACTGGGACGGCACAGATACGCAGTATTTT. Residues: CATRDWDGTDTQYF. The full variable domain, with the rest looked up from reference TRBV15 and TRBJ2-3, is DAMVIQNPRYQVTQFGKPVTLSCSQTLNHNVMYWYQQKSSQAPKLLFHYYDKDFNNEADTPDNFQSRRPNTSFCFLDIRSPGLGDTAMYLCATRDWDGTDTQYFGPGTRLTVL.

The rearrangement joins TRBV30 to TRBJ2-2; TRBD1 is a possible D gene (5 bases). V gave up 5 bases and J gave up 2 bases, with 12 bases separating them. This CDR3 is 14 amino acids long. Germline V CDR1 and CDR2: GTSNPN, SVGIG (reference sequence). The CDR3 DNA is TGTGCCTGGGTCAAAGACAGAAACACCGGGGAGCTGTTTTTT. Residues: CAWVKDRNTGELFF.

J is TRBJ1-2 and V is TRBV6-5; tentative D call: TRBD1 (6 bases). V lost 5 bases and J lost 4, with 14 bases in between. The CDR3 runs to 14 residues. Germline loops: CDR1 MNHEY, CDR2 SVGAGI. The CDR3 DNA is TGTGCCAGCAGTCGTTTTCAGGGGACCTATGGCTACACCTTC. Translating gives CASSRFQGTYGYTF.

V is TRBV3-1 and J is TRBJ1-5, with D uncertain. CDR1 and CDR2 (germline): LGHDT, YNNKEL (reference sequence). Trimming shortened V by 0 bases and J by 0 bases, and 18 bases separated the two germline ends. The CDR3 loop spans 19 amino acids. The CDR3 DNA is TGTGCCAGCAGCCAAGATCCCAGCCCATTACACTATAGCAATCAGCCCCAGCATTTT. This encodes CASSQDPSPLHYSNQPQHF.

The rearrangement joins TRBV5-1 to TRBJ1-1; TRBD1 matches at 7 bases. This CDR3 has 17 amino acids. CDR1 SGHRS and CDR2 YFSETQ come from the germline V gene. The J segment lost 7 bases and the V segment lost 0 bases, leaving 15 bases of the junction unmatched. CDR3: CASSLGFAQGRPIEAFF. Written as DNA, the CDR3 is TGCGCCAGCAGCTTGGGATTTGCACAGGGGCGTCCGATTGAAGCTTTCTTT.

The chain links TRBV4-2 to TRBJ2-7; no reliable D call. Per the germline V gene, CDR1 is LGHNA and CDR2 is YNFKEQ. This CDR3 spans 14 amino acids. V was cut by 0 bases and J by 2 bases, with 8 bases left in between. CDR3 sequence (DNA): TGTGCCAGCAGCCAAGATGCCAGCGCCTACGAGCAGTACTTC. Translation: CASSQDASAYEQYF.

The CDR3 DNA is TGTGCCAGCACGGGAGCGGGAGAGGGCTACAATGAGCAGTTCTTC. This gives the protein CASTGAGEGYNEQFF. The gene calls are TRBV12-3 or TRBV12-4 and TRBJ2-1; 8 bases line up with TRBD2. The V and J ends lost 7 bases and 3 bases, in that order; junction bases with no gene match: 8. The CDR3 has 15 residues.

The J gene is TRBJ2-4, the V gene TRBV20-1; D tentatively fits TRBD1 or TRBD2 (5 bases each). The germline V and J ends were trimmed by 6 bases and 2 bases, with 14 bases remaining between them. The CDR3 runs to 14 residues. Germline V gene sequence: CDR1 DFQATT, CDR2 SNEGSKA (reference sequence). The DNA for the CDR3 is TGCAGTGCCTACAGAGGGGATCCCAAAAACATTCAGTACTTC. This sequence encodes CSAYRGDPKNIQYF.

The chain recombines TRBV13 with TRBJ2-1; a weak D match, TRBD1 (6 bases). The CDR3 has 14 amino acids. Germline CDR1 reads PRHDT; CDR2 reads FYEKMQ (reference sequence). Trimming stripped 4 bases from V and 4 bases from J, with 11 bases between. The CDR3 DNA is TGTGCCAGCAGCTCCCGGGACACTTACAATGAGCAGTTCTTC. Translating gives CASSSRDTYNEQFF.

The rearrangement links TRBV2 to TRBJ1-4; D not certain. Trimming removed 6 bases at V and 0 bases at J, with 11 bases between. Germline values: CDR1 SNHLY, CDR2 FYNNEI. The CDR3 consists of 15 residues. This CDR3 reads CASRPDSATNEKLFF. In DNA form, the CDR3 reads TGTGCCAGCAGGCCCGATTCTGCAACTAATGAAAAACTGTTTTTT.

The CDR3 nucleotides are TGTGCCAGCAGCTTAGAGGGGGGGCTAGCTGCCTACGAGCAGTACTTC. This translates into CASSLEGGLAAYEQYF. The rearrangement links TRBV7-2 to TRBJ2-7, with D perhaps TRBD2 (7 bases). The V and J ends lost 1 base and 2 bases respectively, with 15 bases between them. The CDR3 sequence is 16 residues long. Germline V lookup: CDR1 SGHTA, CDR2 FQGNSA.

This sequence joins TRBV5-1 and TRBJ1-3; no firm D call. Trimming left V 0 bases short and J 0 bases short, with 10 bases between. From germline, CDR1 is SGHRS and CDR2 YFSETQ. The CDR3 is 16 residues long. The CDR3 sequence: CASSLVGESSGNTIYF. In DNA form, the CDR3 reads TGCGCCAGCAGCTTGGTCGGGGAAAGCTCTGGAAACACCATATATTTT.

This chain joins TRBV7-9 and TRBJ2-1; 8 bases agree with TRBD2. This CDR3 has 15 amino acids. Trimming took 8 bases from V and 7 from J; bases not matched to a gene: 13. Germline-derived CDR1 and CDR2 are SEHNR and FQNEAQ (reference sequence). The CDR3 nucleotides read TGTGCCAGCGTCTACTCGGGAGGGCCTGGGAATGAGCAGTTCTTC. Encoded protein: CASVYSGGPGNEQFF.

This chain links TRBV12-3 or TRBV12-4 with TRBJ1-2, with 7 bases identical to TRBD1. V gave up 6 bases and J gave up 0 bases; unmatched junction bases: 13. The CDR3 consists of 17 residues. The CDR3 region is CASSPPTGWVANYGYTF. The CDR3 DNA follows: TGTGCCAGCAGCCCCCCGACAGGGTGGGTAGCTAACTATGGCTACACCTTC.

The CDR3 here is CASSRQAGDSPLHF. The CDR3, as DNA: TGTGCCAGCAGCCGACAGGCGGGGGATTCACCCCTCCACTTT. The chain employs TRBV5-4 and TRBJ1-6; D might be TRBD1 (6 bases). The CDR3 runs to 14 residues. Trimming took off 4 bases at V and 8 bases at J, with 13 bases between the two ends. Germline CDR1 reads SGHNT; CDR2 reads YYREEE (reference sequence).

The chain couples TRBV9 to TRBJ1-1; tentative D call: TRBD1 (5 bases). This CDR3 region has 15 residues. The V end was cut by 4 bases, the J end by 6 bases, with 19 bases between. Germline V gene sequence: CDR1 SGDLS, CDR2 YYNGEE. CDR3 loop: CASSPSPRGTPEAFF. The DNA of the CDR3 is TGTGCCAGCAGCCCCTCCCCTAGAGGGACCCCTGAAGCTTTCTTT.

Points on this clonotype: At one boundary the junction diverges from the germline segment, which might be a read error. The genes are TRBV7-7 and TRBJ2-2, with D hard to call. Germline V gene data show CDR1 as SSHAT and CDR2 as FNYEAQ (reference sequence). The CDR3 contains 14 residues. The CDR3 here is CASSPGLYTGELFF. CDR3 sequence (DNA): TGTGCTAGCAGCCCCGGGTTATACACCGGGGAGCTGTTTTTT.

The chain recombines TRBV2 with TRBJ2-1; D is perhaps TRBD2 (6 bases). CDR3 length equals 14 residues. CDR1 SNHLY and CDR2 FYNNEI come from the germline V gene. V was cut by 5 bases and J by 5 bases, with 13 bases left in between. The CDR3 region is CASSFWAGNNEQFF. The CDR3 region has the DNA TGTGCCAGCAGTTTTTGGGCGGGGAACAATGAGCAGTTCTTC. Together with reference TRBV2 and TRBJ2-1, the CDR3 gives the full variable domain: EPEVTQTPSHQVTQMGQEVILRCVPISNHLYFYWYRQILGQKVEFLVSFYNNEISEKSEIFDDQFSVERPDGSNFTLKIRSTKLEDSAMYFCASSFWAGNNEQFFGPGTRLTVL.